Following are 24 T cell receptor beta chains from one sample sequenced in a study of T cells after yellow fever vaccination. MiXCR was run by TCRdb on the 5' RACE reads, yielding one entry per CDR3 protein. The table lists a few hundred thousand distinct CDR3 sequences, roughly a sixth of them singletons. The source was PBMCs, collected about 5 days after the first yellow fever vaccination. All receptors come from a man younger than 35 who received the YFV17D yellow fever vaccine.

This clonotype turned up a few times. This chain joins TRBV5-1 and TRBJ2-2; D is ambiguous. The CDR3 length is 15 residues. CDR1 and CDR2 (germline): SGHRS, YFSETQ. V lost 0 bases and J 2 bases, leaving 8 bases between the germline ends. The CDR3 DNA follows: TGCGCCAGCAGCTTGGGTCCCTCCAACACCGGGGAGCTGTTTTTT. This translates into CASSLGPSNTGELFF.

This clonotype appeared a few times. The V and J genes are TRBV20-1 and TRBJ2-2, with D perhaps TRBD1 or TRBD2 (5 bases each). CDR3 length: 13 amino acids. V was trimmed by 5 bases and J by 4 bases, leaving 11 bases between them. CDR1 is DFQATT, CDR2 SNEGSKA, per germline (reference sequence). In nucleotides, the CDR3 is TGCAGTGCTCTCGGGGCATCCACCGGGGAGCTGTTTTTT. Amino acid sequence: CSALGASTGELFF.

This clonotype was seen only a few times. The chain employs TRBV5-5 and TRBJ1-4; D is unclear. Germline assignment: CDR1 SGHKS and CDR2 YYEKEE (reference sequence). The CDR3 consists of 14 residues. V was cut by 2 bases and J by 4 bases, with 9 bases left in between. The CDR3 nucleotides are TGTGCCAGCAGCTTTTTGGGGAGTAATGAAAAACTGTTTTTT. Its translation is CASSFLGSNEKLFF.

This clonotype appeared a few times. This sequence joins TRBV18 and TRBJ2-1; D is unresolved. Germline V CDR1 and CDR2: KGHSH, LQKENI. Between the trimmed V and J ends, which lost 4 bases and 7 bases, there was a span of 17 bases. The CDR3 contains 15 residues. The CDR3 region has the DNA TGTGCCAGCTCACGTTCTACGAGGAATTTAAATGAGCAGTTCTTC. This codes for CASSRSTRNLNEQFF.

This chain connects TRBV12-3 or TRBV12-4 to TRBJ1-2; possibly TRBD1 for D (6 bases). Deletions cut 3 bases from V and 5 bases from J, with 13 bases between. The CDR3 is 14 amino acids. Written as DNA, the CDR3 is TGTGCCAGCAGTTTGAGGGACATAGCATATGGCTACACCTTC. Translation: CASSLRDIAYGYTF.

V usage is TRBV7-8 and J usage is TRBJ1-2; 11 bases are shared with TRBD1. The germline V gene encodes CDR1 SGHVS and CDR2 FQNEAQ. The CDR3 extends over 15 amino acids. With V trimmed by 5 bases and J by 2 bases, 4 bases remained unmatched. CDR3 sequence reads: CASSPGQGVNYGYTF. DNA for the CDR3: TGTGCCAGCAGCCCGGGACAGGGGGTGAACTATGGCTACACCTTC. Complete variable domain (other parts from reference TRBV7-8 and TRBJ1-2): GAGVSQSPRYKVAKRGQDVALRCDPISGHVSLFWYQQALGQGPEFLTYFQNEAQLDKSGLPSDRFFAERPEGSVSTLKIQRTQQEDSAVYLCASSPGQGVNYGYTFGSGTRLTVV.

V and J are TRBV4-2 and TRBJ2-7; TRBD2 aligns across 8 bases. The CDR3 spans 16 residues. Trimming at V came to 1 base and at J to 4 bases, leaving 9 bases not matched to a gene. Germline V CDR1 and CDR2: LGHNA, YNFKEQ. CDR3 in DNA: TGTGCCAGCAGCCAAGGCGCCGGGACTAGTGGGTACGAGCAGTACTTC. It encodes CASSQGAGTSGYEQYF.

The gene calls are TRBV7-9 and TRBJ2-3, with 12 bases lining up with TRBD1. Germline values: CDR1 SEHNR, CDR2 FQNEAQ (reference sequence). CDR3 length: 15 amino acids. V was clipped by 5 bases and J by 3 bases; unmatched bases: 3. CDR3 region: CASSQGQGATDTQYF. The CDR3 region has the DNA TGTGCCAGCAGCCAGGGACAGGGGGCAACAGATACGCAGTATTTT.

This clonotype was detected ten times or more. This chain uses TRBV6-2 or TRBV6-3 with TRBJ2-2, with D perhaps TRBD1 or TRBD2 (5 bases each). CDR3 length equals 14 residues. Trimming shortened V by 6 bases and J by 13 bases, and 21 bases separated the two germline ends. From germline, CDR1 is MNHEY and CDR2 SVGEGT. CDR3 sequence (DNA): TGTGCCAGCAGGTCCCGGGACCCCTGGTTGGGGCTGTTTTTT. Amino acids: CASRSRDPWLGLFF.

This clonotype was seen more than once but under ten times. The rearrangement joins TRBV7-8 to TRBJ1-2, with D hard to call. There are 14 residues in the CDR3. V was cut by 3 bases and J by 4 bases, with 12 bases left in between. Germline CDR1 is SGHVS and CDR2 is FQNEAQ. CDR3 nucleotides: TGTGCCAGCAGCTTTGGTTTCGGCCCCTATGGCTACACCTTC. This translates into CASSFGFGPYGYTF.

The V and J genes are TRBV7-2 and TRBJ1-1; TRBD1 is a possible D gene (5 bases). This CDR3 comprises 15 residues. Between the trimmed V and J ends, which lost 1 base and 5 bases, there was a span of 14 bases. Germline loops: CDR1 SGHTA, CDR2 FQGNSA. The CDR3 region is CASSLEFRRGTEAFF. Written as DNA, the CDR3 is TGTGCCAGCAGCTTAGAATTTCGCCGGGGGACTGAAGCTTTCTTT.

CDR3 loop: CASSPIVRDSWFNYGYTF. The CDR3 DNA reads TGTGCCAGTAGTCCTATCGTCCGGGACAGCTGGTTTAACTATGGCTACACCTTC. The gene calls are TRBV19 and TRBJ1-2; TRBD1 aligns across 7 bases. This CDR3 comprises 18 residues. CDR1 LNHDA and CDR2 SQIVND come from the germline V gene (reference sequence). The V segment lost 5 bases and the J segment 1 base; nucleotides outside the gene matches: 16.

This clonotype was picked up a small number of times. The gene calls are TRBV29-1 and TRBJ2-7, with D maybe TRBD1 (5 bases). Deletions cut 4 bases from V and 3 bases from J, with 16 bases between. The CDR3 has 14 amino acids. CDR1 is SQVTM and CDR2 is ANQGSEA in the germline V gene. The CDR3 DNA is TGCAGCGTTGCCTTGCAGGGTAGGGGCTACGAGCAGTACTTC. This gives the protein CSVALQGRGYEQYF.

This clonotype appeared a single time. J is TRBJ2-3 and V is TRBV6-5; TRBD2 aligns across 13 bases. The V gene's germline CDR1 is MNHEY and CDR2 SVGAGI. This CDR3 spans 16 amino acids. V trimming: 2 bases; J trimming: 4 bases; junction bases outside the gene matches: 3. The CDR3 bases are TGTGCCAGCAGTTACGGACTAGCGGGGGCCGCAGATACGCAGTATTTT. This codes for CASSYGLAGAADTQYF.

This clonotype appeared a few times. The chain is built from TRBV18 and TRBJ2-1; the D is unclear. V was clipped by 3 bases and J by 7 bases, with 7 bases between them. The V gene's germline CDR1 is KGHSH and CDR2 LQKENI. This CDR3 region has 12 residues. The CDR3 DNA is TGTGCCAGCTCACCTTCAACAAATGAGCAGTTCTTC. Its protein is CASSPSTNEQFF.

The rearrangement joins TRBV4-1 to TRBJ2-1, with D possibly being TRBD1 or TRBD2 (5 bases each). The germline V gene has CDR1 MGHRA and CDR2 YSYEKL. The V end was cut by 0 bases, the J end by 8 bases, with 17 bases between. This CDR3 spans 16 amino acids. CDR3 in DNA: TGCGCCAGCAGCCAAGATCGGGCAGGGACGGGCTATGAGCAGTTCTTC. Residues: CASSQDRAGTGYEQFF.

V is TRBV15 and J is TRBJ1-5; D unclear. The CDR3 has 13 amino acids. Germline values: CDR1 LNHNV, CDR2 YYDKDF (reference sequence). The V and J ends lost 3 bases and 1 base respectively, with 4 bases between them. CDR3 amino acids: CATSSRSNQPQHF. Here the CDR3 DNA reads TGTGCCACCAGCAGCAGGAGCAATCAGCCCCAGCATTTT.

The J gene is TRBJ2-7, the V gene TRBV7-2; 8 bases are a match to TRBD1. Germline values: CDR1 SGHTA, CDR2 FQGNSA. V lost 1 base, J lost 0 bases, and 5 bases stayed unmatched. The CDR3 is made up of 16 amino acids. CDR3 DNA sequence: TGTGCCAGCAGCTTAGGGTCCGGGACAGGCTCCTACGAGCAGTACTTC. This sequence encodes CASSLGSGTGSYEQYF. The whole variable domain, remainder taken from reference TRBV7-2 and TRBJ2-7, is GAGVSQSPSNKVTEKGKDVELRCDPISGHTALYWYRQSLGQGLEFLIYFQGNSAPDKSGLPSDRFSAERTGGSVSTLTIQRTQQEDSAVYLCASSLGSGTGSYEQYFGPGTRLTVT.

This clonotype occurred a few times. The V call is TRBV6-2 or TRBV6-3, the J call TRBJ2-2; maybe TRBD1 (6 bases). V was shortened by 2 bases and J by 0 bases, with 10 bases between the two germline ends. The V gene's germline CDR1 is MNHEY and CDR2 SVGEGT. This CDR3 has 16 residues. The CDR3 DNA sequence: TGTGCCAGCAGTTACCAAAGGACAGCGAACACCGGGGAGCTGTTTTTT. Translation: CASSYQRTANTGELFF.

The rearrangement uses TRBV5-1 and TRBJ2-2, with 8 bases fitting TRBD1. Germline V gives CDR1 SGHRS, CDR2 YFSETQ. Unmatched junction bases numbered 1, after V lost 5 bases and J lost 4 bases. CDR3 length equals 13 residues. The DNA for the CDR3 is TGCGCCAGCAGTACAGGGGGCACCGGGGAGCTGTTTTTT. Amino acid sequence: CASSTGGTGELFF.

The gene calls are TRBV5-5 and TRBJ2-5; tentative D call: TRBD2 (5 bases). V was pared by 3 bases and J by 5 bases, with 20 bases between. This CDR3 has 16 amino acids. Per germline, CDR1 SGHKS and CDR2 YYEKEE (reference sequence). CDR3 coding DNA: TGTGCCAGCAGCTCCCCGTGGTTGGCGGACTGGGAGACCCAGTACTTC. Amino acid sequence: CASSSPWLADWETQYF.

This clonotype showed up just a few times. This chain links TRBV4-2 with TRBJ1-2; D perhaps matches TRBD1 (6 bases). Trimming took 0 bases from V and 4 from J, leaving 12 bases between them. The length of the CDR3 is 15 residues. In germline, CDR1 is LGHNA, CDR2 YNFKEQ. The CDR3 sequence is CASSQDLGQRYGYTF. CDR3 DNA sequence: TGTGCCAGCAGCCAAGATCTAGGACAGCGCTATGGCTACACCTTC.

This clonotype was seen more than once but under ten times. The chain combines TRBV5-4 with TRBJ1-2, with TRBD1 matching 9 bases. V dropped 1 base and J dropped 2; count of bases not matched to a gene: 6. The CDR3 is 16 residues long. The germline gives CDR1 SGHNT, CDR2 YYREEE (reference sequence). The CDR3 reads CASSLSRDRENYGYTF. CDR3 nucleotides: TGTGCCAGCAGCTTGTCACGGGACAGGGAGAACTATGGCTACACCTTC.

This chain joins TRBV10-3 and TRBJ1-1, with D perhaps TRBD1 (5 bases). The CDR3 is 13 residues long. V was cut by 4 bases and J by 4 bases, with 10 bases left in between. Germline V gives CDR1 ENHRY, CDR2 SYGVKD. CDR3 residues: CAISGAGLTEAFF. The CDR3 bases are TGTGCCATCAGTGGTGCGGGGCTCACTGAAGCTTTCTTT.